The 21 T cell receptor beta chains given below trace back to one sample, sequenced in a study of T-cell reconstitution after alpha-beta-depleted transplantation in children. Molecular barcoding with unique molecular identifiers was used for the TCRbeta library. TCRdb reprocessed the PCR reads via MiXCR and lists one record per CDR3 protein. The sample holds 700,000 or so distinct CDR3 sequences, 13% seen once. Sample: PBMCs, taken before TCRalphabeta/CD19-depleted stem cell transplant. All receptors derive from a girl under 10 years old with congenital amegakaryocytic thrombocytopenia, due to receive a stem cell transplant.

This clonotype was seen at least ten times. The chain employs TRBV5-1 and TRBJ2-1; possibly TRBD2 for D (5 bases). V lost 2 bases and J lost 2, with 20 bases in between. CDR3 length: 18 residues. Germline loops: CDR1 SGHRS, CDR2 YFSETQ. CDR3 nucleotide sequence: TGCGCCAGCAGCTTATTAAGTGGTGGGGAGAGTCCCTACAATGAGCAGTTCTTC. Protein: CASSLLSGGESPYNEQFF.

CDR3 sequence reads: CASSLTNRGADSDPRLFF. CDR3 in DNA: TGTGCCAGCAGCTTGACTAACCGGGGGGCAGACAGCGACCCGCGGCTGTTTTTT. The chain is built from TRBV11-1 and TRBJ2-2, with a tentative D call TRBD2 (7 bases). V lost 3 bases to trimming and J lost 13 bases, with 30 bases between them. Germline CDR1 and CDR2: SGHAT and FQDESV (reference sequence). The CDR3 consists of 18 residues.

This clonotype was seen ten or more times. The CDR3: CSASGVYSGSYEQYF. Here the CDR3 DNA reads TGCAGTGCTAGCGGGGTCTATAGCGGGTCCTACGAGCAGTACTTC. This chain joins TRBV20-1 and TRBJ2-7, with TRBD2 identical over 7 bases. V was clipped by 3 bases and J by 1 base; unmatched bases: 9. CDR1 is DFQATT and CDR2 is SNEGSKA in the germline V gene (reference sequence). The CDR3 has 15 residues.

The chain couples TRBV19 to TRBJ2-2; 7 nucleotides agree with TRBD1. V lost 2 bases to trimming and J lost 0 bases; unmatched junction nucleotides: 12. The CDR3 loop spans 19 amino acids. Germline V CDR1 and CDR2: LNHDA, SQIVND (reference sequence). Written as DNA, the CDR3 is TGTGCCAGTAGTATACCGCGAGTTGGGACAGCGCCGAACACCGGGGAGCTGTTTTTT. Amino acids: CASSIPRVGTAPNTGELFF.

The V call is TRBV3-1, the J call TRBJ2-1; TRBD2 is a possible D gene (6 bases). The germline V gene has CDR1 LGHDT and CDR2 YNNKEL (reference sequence). The CDR3 has 19 amino acids. Trimming left V 5 bases short and J 3 bases short, with 26 bases between. In DNA form, the CDR3 reads TGTGCCAGCAGCGCCCTTCCCCCCGGGAGACCAATTGACTACAATGAGCAGTTCTTC. Encoded protein: CASSALPPGRPIDYNEQFF.

This clonotype was counted between two and nine times. The chain carries TRBV29-1 and TRBJ2-5; no firm D call. The CDR3 has 12 amino acids. V lost 4 bases and J 5 bases, leaving 11 bases between the germline ends. Germline CDR1 reads SQVTM; CDR2 reads ANQGSEA. Here the CDR3 reads CSVAQIRETQYF. The CDR3 bases are TGCAGCGTTGCACAGATCCGGGAGACCCAGTACTTC.

As concerns this clonotype: A much larger clone lies one base from this, so it may be a read error. The chain combines TRBV15 with TRBJ2-2; a weak D match, TRBD2 (5 bases). V shed 3 bases and J shed 5 bases, with 16 bases lying between them. This CDR3 spans 16 amino acids. Germline CDR1 is LNHNV and CDR2 is YYDKDF (reference sequence). CDR3 protein: CATSSLPSWRTGELFF. Written as DNA, the CDR3 is TGTGCCACCAGCAGCCTACCTAGCTGGAGGACCGGGGAGCTGTTTTTT.

This chain uses TRBV5-1 with TRBJ2-3, with 13 bases that match TRBD2. The CDR3 runs 17 residues. Germline V gene lookup returns CDR1 SGHRS and CDR2 YFSETQ. V dropped 4 bases and J dropped 4; count of bases not matched to a gene: 9. The CDR3 is CASSRRTSGSRADTQYF. The CDR3 coding sequence is TGCGCCAGCAGCAGACGGACTAGCGGGAGTCGGGCAGATACGCAGTATTTT. Full variable domain (remainder filled in from reference TRBV5-1 and TRBJ2-3): KAGVTQTPRYLIKTRGQQVTLSCSPISGHRSVSWYQQTPGQGLQFLFEYFSETQRNKGNFPGRFSGRQFSNSRSEMNVSTLELGDSALYLCASSRRTSGSRADTQYFGPGTRLTVL.

The genes are TRBV29-1 and TRBJ1-1; D is unclear. Germline CDR1 and CDR2: SQVTM and ANQGSEA. V lost 5 bases and J lost 0, with 7 bases in between. The CDR3 is 12 residues long. The CDR3 region is CSVSVVNTEAFF. Written as DNA, the CDR3 is TGCAGCGTTTCGGTCGTGAACACTGAAGCTTTCTTT.

This clonotype was found a few times. The chain recombines TRBV5-1 with TRBJ2-3; 9 bases fit TRBD2. Germline loops: CDR1 SGHRS, CDR2 YFSETQ. This CDR3 is built from 16 residues. With V trimmed by 1 base and J by 5 bases, 8 bases remained unmatched. CDR3 coding DNA: TGCGCCAGCAGCTTGACGGCTAGCGGGATTAAAGATACGCAGTATTTT. Its protein product is CASSLTASGIKDTQYF.

This clonotype was picked up many times. This rearrangement joins TRBV20-1 to TRBJ1-5; D may be TRBD1 (5 bases). The V gene's germline CDR1 is DFQATT and CDR2 SNEGSKA (reference sequence). The length of the CDR3 is 12 residues. V dropped 6 bases and J dropped 4 bases, with 10 bases sitting between them. Here the CDR3 DNA reads TGCAGTGCACTCAAGGGGAATCAGCCCCAGCATTTT. This encodes CSALKGNQPQHF.

This clonotype was found many times. The chain has TRBV20-1 and TRBJ1-6, with 7 nucleotides matching TRBD1. V gave up 1 base and J gave up 0 bases; unmatched junction bases: 9. The CDR3 loop spans 18 amino acids. The germline V gene has CDR1 DFQATT and CDR2 SNEGSKA (reference sequence). CDR3 protein: CSARGGQPLSSYNSPLHF. In DNA form, the CDR3 reads TGCAGTGCTAGAGGGGGACAGCCCTTGAGCTCCTATAATTCACCCCTCCACTTT.

This clonotype was picked up many times. This chain joins TRBV6-2 or TRBV6-3 and TRBJ2-7, with no clear D. Germline CDR1 is MNHEY and CDR2 is SVGEGT. V was cut by 6 bases and J by 6 bases, with 15 bases left in between. The CDR3 has 13 amino acids. For the CDR3, the DNA is TGTGCCAGCAGCATTTCAGCTGGCCGCGAGCAGTACTTC. Translating gives CASSISAGREQYF.

This clonotype was counted between two and nine times. This chain links TRBV5-6 with TRBJ1-2; D is ambiguous. Germline V gene sequence: CDR1 SGHDT, CDR2 YYEEEE. This CDR3 is built from 12 residues. The V end lost 0 bases, the J end lost 8 bases, and 8 bases lay between the germline ends. Written as DNA, the CDR3 is TGTGCCAGCAGCTTGGCCTTAAGGGGCTACACCTTC. This sequence encodes CASSLALRGYTF. The whole variable domain, filled in from reference TRBV5-6 and TRBJ1-2, reads DAGVTQSPTHLIKTRGQQVTLRCSPKSGHDTVSWYQQALGQGPQFIFQYYEEEERQRGNFPDRFSGHQFPNYSSELNVNALLLGDSALYLCASSLALRGYTFGSGTRLTVV.

This rearrangement joins TRBV20-1 to TRBJ2-5; TRBD2 is a possible D gene (6 bases). Germline V gene data show CDR1 as DFQATT and CDR2 as SNEGSKA (reference sequence). The CDR3 is made up of 12 amino acids. This CDR3 is CSTRGSGETQYF. Here the CDR3 DNA reads TGCAGCACCCGGGGGTCCGGTGAGACCCAGTACTTC.

V gene TRBV12-3 or TRBV12-4 combines with J gene TRBJ2-5; D assignment may be TRBD1 or TRBD2 (7 bases each). V was pared by 7 bases and J by 9 bases, with 18 bases between. CDR3 length: 13 residues. The CDR3 sequence: CASKGGGQKAQYF. DNA of the CDR3: TGTGCCAGCAAGGGGGGGGGACAGAAGGCCCAGTACTTC.

There are many counts of this clonotype. This rearrangement joins TRBV6-1 to TRBJ1-1; 7 nucleotides agree with TRBD1. The V gene end was trimmed by 3 bases and the J gene end by 3 bases; junction bases not matched to a gene: 4. The length of the CDR3 is 14 residues. Germline-derived CDR1 and CDR2 are MNHNS and SASEGT. DNA of the CDR3: TGTGCCAGCAGTGAGACAGGGTTTGACACTGAAGCTTTCTTT. Protein sequence: CASSETGFDTEAFF.

Ten or more counts support this clonotype. This chain uses TRBV20-1 with TRBJ2-4; D perhaps matches TRBD1 (6 bases). The CDR3 runs 15 residues. Germline CDR1 is DFQATT and CDR2 is SNEGSKA (reference sequence). Trimming shortened V by 4 bases and J by 4 bases, and 17 bases separated the two germline ends. CDR3 DNA: TGCAGTGCTAAAAAGACAGGATCTAATAAAAACATTCAGTACTTC. Protein: CSAKKTGSNKNIQYF.

This clonotype has a count of ten or more. The chain couples TRBV28 to TRBJ2-3; a weak D match, TRBD2 (6 bases). Germline-derived CDR1 and CDR2 are MDHEN and SYDVKM. The CDR3 is 15 residues long. V gave up 3 bases and J gave up 2 bases, with 12 bases separating them. This CDR3 reads CASSFLASLTDTQYF. The CDR3 nucleotides read TGTGCCAGCAGTTTTCTAGCGTCACTCACAGATACGCAGTATTTT. The complete variable domain, with remaining parts taken from reference TRBV28 and TRBJ2-3, reads DVKVTQSSRYLVKRTGEKVFLECVQDMDHENMFWYRQDPGLGLRLIYFSYDVKMKEKGDIPEGYSVSREKKERFSLILESASTNQTSMYLCASSFLASLTDTQYFGPGTRLTVL.

Ten or more counts support this clonotype. The chain combines TRBV4-1 with TRBJ2-7; TRBD1 matches 8 bases. Germline V gives CDR1 MGHRA, CDR2 YSYEKL. The CDR3 sequence is 19 residues long. The ends lost 3 bases at V and 3 bases at J; junction bases unmatched: 19. CDR3 coding DNA: TGCGCCAGCAGCCAGGGACCCCTCCGTGTTCGGGACAGGAACTACGAGCAGTACTTC. Its protein product is CASSQGPLRVRDRNYEQYF.

Many counts were recorded for this clonotype. This chain uses TRBV20-1 with TRBJ2-1; D is tentatively TRBD1 or TRBD2 (5 bases each). With 0 bases removed from V and 1 base from J, the gap between germline ends came to 13 bases. This CDR3 spans 16 amino acids. The V gene's germline CDR1 is DFQATT and CDR2 SNEGSKA (reference sequence). CDR3 protein: CSARDEGWGSYNEQFF. As DNA, the CDR3 is TGCAGTGCTAGAGATGAGGGCTGGGGGTCCTACAATGAGCAGTTCTTC.